The present T cell receptor beta chain was sequenced within a study of beta chain features in type 1 diabetes (dated by TCRdb to 2017 to 2018). At the level of the whole study: Patients and healthy donors did not differ in mean age, gender distribution, total cell number or subset yield. A total of roughly 99,000,000 sorted cells were examined across all samples, and the number of cells per subset was strongly correlated with RNA yield. The study compared the TCRB repertoires of sorted circulating CD4+ T cell subsets in recently diagnosed type 1 diabetes patients with those in matched healthy donors. Regulatory and stem cell-like memory subsets were obtained from only 8 patients and roughly 8 healthy donors, while naive and central memory subsets were obtained from all 30 or so donors. Study-level results and caveats: The naive, central memory and regulatory TCRB repertoires appeared to resemble one another more closely among patients than among healthy donors. At VDJ recombination sites, type 1 diabetes patients had fewer insertions and more deleted nucleotides, which implies abnormalities in thymic rearrangement. A moderate but significant shortening of TCRB CDR3 length was observed in type 1 diabetes patients in all four CD4+ subsets. Because the HLA sub-analyses included only small numbers of individuals, any influence of HLA type on TCRB rearrangement was left unresolved. Because cDNA was sequenced instead of genomic DNA, activated cells with high expression could be over-represented, although the groups did not differ in activation or CD3 levels. Shorter templates might be favored by PCR, yet because patient and control samples were amplified and corrected together, any such skew would affect both groups equally.

Each donor gave one peripheral blood draw, averaging roughly 0.11 L, which was collected into heparinised tubes. A BD FACSAria II and a panel including CD45RO, CCR7, CD25, CD127, CD95 and CD27 were used to sort naive, central memory, regulatory and stem cell-like memory CD4+ T cells. Every sorted population had a purity above 95%. Right away, PBMCs were isolated by Lymphoprep density gradient centrifugation and were stained directly, with no culture step. To minimize batch effects, samples were stained and sorted in pairs, one healthy donor with one patient per experiment. V has 6 bases trimmed and J has 3 bases trimmed; junction bases matching no gene number 7. The CDR3 goes from the cysteine to the phenylalanine over 14 residues. Only the CDR3 part of the read is kept: 42 bases, read in frame from the first base. From a lookup of the germline V gene, CDR1 and CDR2 are MNHNS and SASEGT. In the case of this clone: The antigen it recognizes is unknown. No base quality values were provided; no much bigger clone lies one nucleotide off.

The High Capacity cDNA Reverse Transcription Kit was used to reverse transcribe all of the isolated RNA, meaning that expressed TCRB transcripts were what got sequenced. Naive, central memory and regulatory T cell samples underwent deep immunoSEQ sequencing, averaging roughly 3.4 million total reads per sample. After sorted cells were lysed in RLT buffer, RNA was extracted with DNase-treated RNeasy Micro or Mini kits, with the choice depending on cell number. Each cell subset was processed on its own to prevent cross-contamination, while patient and healthy donor samples were processed together. TCRB sequences were amplified from cDNA with the immunoSEQ multiplex PCR, producing 87-bp fragments spanning the CDR3 region. Amplicons were sequenced on the Illumina HiSeq platform. The authors processed their data as follows. Synthetic template baselines were used to correct PCR bias computationally, reads within Hamming distance 2 were collapsed together, and singletons that could not be merged were discarded. Reads were aligned against IMGT so that V, D and J genes, CDR3 length and insertions or deletions at six rearrangement sites could be assigned. Within each subset, clonotype counts were normalized to sorted cell number, after which true diversity and Gini coefficients were computed with the tcR R package. The overlap coefficient, calculated on TCRB nucleotide sequences, was used to measure repertoire sharing. Sourced from immuneACCESS, this table was stored by TCRdb with only in-frame sequences that have V and J called. A share of the clones is absent; for the studies checked, an unresolved V gene accounts for under half, and the remainder has no known explanation. V and J calls and clone size come straight from that table; D and trimming were deduced from the DNA. The sample table holds roughly 300,000 clones, of which approximately 14% were seen once. The leading ten clones occupy roughly 7% of the sample.

The sample was central memory CD4+ T cells from blood. The sequence was collected from a man aged 25 to 40 in good health. The sequence is built from TRBV6-1 and TRBJ1-1, with 7 bases matching TRBD1. The nucleotide sequence is given as TGTGCCAGCAGCTATAGACAGGGCGACACTGAAGCTTTCTTT. This sequence encodes CASSYRQGDTEAFF.